Listed here is a single T cell receptor (beta chain). The CDR3 covers 17 residues. This specimen comes from a study of shared clonotypes between healthy human individuals. For the study at large: With ages of 18 to 49, the donors were two women and a few men.

Repertoires were generated with immunoSEQ multiplex PCR, while TCRdb's copy carries only in-frame clones and drops some. The sample lists more than 1,200,000 clones, approximately 98.5% occurring once. The sequence came from a man aged 25 to 40 in good health. The V gene is TRBV21-1, the J gene TRBJ2-1; TRBD2 reflects the table's D call only, with no check against the DNA. TRBV21-1 is designated a pseudogene. Sequencing was done on a sample of naive CD4+ T cells sorted from blood. Subset meaning: CD45RA+ positively selected. For the CDR3, the DNA is TGTGCCAGCAGCAAATTCGGCATCGCTAGCGGAAGGAATGAGCAGTTCTTC. It specifies CASSKFGIASGRNEQFF.